The 25 T cell receptor beta chains given below trace back to one sample, sequenced in a study of Ad26.COV2.S vaccination and SARS-CoV-2 variants. Treatment described: some 19 received Ad26.COV2.S at low or high dose, single or two shots; about 5 received placebo; per-sample allocation not given. Vaccine and placebo recipients were sampled on day 63 after the first injection. Using immunoSEQ multiplex PCR, the repertoire was profiled, and TCRdb retains in-frame clones only, with some absent. Of about 440,000 clones in the sample, 87% were seen once. The starting material was peripheral blood, obtained in a trial of Ad26.COV2.S vaccine versus placebo. Receptor source: a person between 18 and 65 years old who received the Ad26.COV2.S COVID-19 vaccine or a placebo.

J is TRBJ1-5 and V is TRBV5-1; D unclear. Germline V lookup: CDR1 SGHRS, CDR2 YFSETQ. V lost 5 bases and J lost 12, with 12 bases in between. The CDR3 contains 11 residues. The CDR3 nucleotides are TGCGCCAGCAGACAGAGGGTTATCCAGCATTTT. As protein: CASRQRVIQHF.

This chain joins TRBV19 and TRBJ1-1; D uncertain. Per germline, CDR1 LNHDA and CDR2 SQIVND (reference sequence). Trimming removed 5 bases from V and 5 bases from J, with 15 bases in between. This CDR3 comprises 14 residues. The CDR3 DNA sequence: TGTGCCAGTAGTCCCCTCTCGGGAGGGACTGAAGCTTTCTTT. This gives the protein CASSPLSGGTEAFF.

The chain carries TRBV6-5 and TRBJ2-2; D is possibly TRBD1 (6 bases). This CDR3 spans 14 amino acids. V gave up 6 bases and J gave up 1 base, with 9 bases separating them. The germline CDR1 and CDR2 sequences are MNHEY and SVGAGI. The CDR3 nucleotides read TGTGCCAGCAGCCCGGGACAGAACACCGGGGAGCTGTTTTTT. This translates into CASSPGQNTGELFF.

The gene calls are TRBV6-1 and TRBJ2-3, with 10 positions matching TRBD2. CDR1 MNHNS and CDR2 SASEGT come from the germline V gene. The CDR3 sequence is 16 residues long. Trimming cost V 4 bases and J 2 bases; bases outside gene matches: 6. The CDR3 bases are TGTGCCAGCAGTGCACCTAGCGGGAGTCCCACAGATACGCAGTATTTT. This translates into CASSAPSGSPTDTQYF.

The genes are TRBV30 and TRBJ1-1; 7 bases agree with TRBD1. The CDR3 has 16 residues. The trim removed 3 bases at V and 1 base at J, leaving 11 bases unmatched. The germline V gene encodes CDR1 GTSNPN and CDR2 SVGIG (reference sequence). CDR3 nucleotide sequence: TGTGCCTGGAGCCGAAAACGACAGGGTACGAACACTGAAGCTTTCTTT. Protein sequence: CAWSRKRQGTNTEAFF.

The chain has TRBV28 and TRBJ1-5, with D hard to call. The germline V and J ends were trimmed by 10 bases and 3 bases, with 10 bases remaining between them. Germline CDR1 reads MDHEN; CDR2 reads SYDVKM. The CDR3 runs 12 residues. DNA for the CDR3: TGTGCCATATTGAGTCACAATCAGCCCCAGCATTTT. The encoded protein is CAILSHNQPQHF.

This sequence joins TRBV19 and TRBJ2-2; D is possibly TRBD2 (5 bases). The CDR3 has 14 amino acids. The germline V and J ends were trimmed by 7 bases and 2 bases, with 11 bases remaining between them. The germline CDR1 and CDR2 sequences are LNHDA and SQIVND (reference sequence). CDR3 residues: CASNREINTGELFF. Written as DNA, the CDR3 is TGTGCCAGTAATCGGGAAATAAACACCGGGGAGCTGTTTTTT.

The chain employs TRBV7-3 and TRBJ2-1, with TRBD1 as a possible D gene (6 bases). The V and J ends lost 1 base and 7 bases respectively, with 8 bases between them. This CDR3 is built from 13 residues. Germline CDR1 is SGHTA and CDR2 is FQGTGA. In DNA, the CDR3 is TGTGCCAGCAGCTTAAACAGGGCGAATGAGCAGTTCTTC. It yields the protein CASSLNRANEQFF.

The V call is TRBV9, the J call TRBJ2-7; perhaps TRBD2 as D (6 bases). Looked up from germline, CDR1 is SGDLS and CDR2 is YYNGEE. V gave up 0 bases and J gave up 3 bases, with 13 bases separating them. The CDR3 spans 15 residues. CDR3 amino acids: CASSVGGTLNYEQYF. The CDR3 DNA is TGTGCCAGCAGCGTAGGCGGGACCCTAAACTACGAGCAGTACTTC.

The CDR3 is CASSYAGSWKQYF. CDR3 in DNA: TGTGCCAGCAGCTATGCGGGCAGTTGGAAGCAGTACTTC. This sequence joins TRBV12-3 or TRBV12-4 and TRBJ2-7; tentatively, D is TRBD2 (5 bases). The germline V and J ends were trimmed by 6 bases and 8 bases, with 17 bases remaining between them. The CDR3 runs to 13 residues.

The chain joins TRBV9 to TRBJ1-3; D might be TRBD1 (5 bases). Trimming cost V 2 bases and J 2 bases, with 11 bases left between them. Per the germline V gene, CDR1 is SGDLS and CDR2 is YYNGEE. This CDR3 comprises 15 residues. The chain's CDR3 is CASSVSQGAGNTIYF. CDR3 in DNA: TGTGCCAGCAGCGTTTCCCAGGGTGCTGGAAACACCATATATTTT.

This clone has a single count. CDR3 DNA: TGTGCCAGCAGTTCCCAGGGGGTGGGAAACACCGGGGAGCTGTTTTTT. Translated, it gives CASSSQGVGNTGELFF. V is TRBV27 and J is TRBJ2-2; 7 nucleotides agree with TRBD1. The germline gives CDR1 MNHEY, CDR2 SMNVEV (reference sequence). The trim removed 4 bases at V and 2 bases at J, leaving 7 bases unmatched. The CDR3 totals 16 residues.

This sequence joins TRBV5-1 and TRBJ1-2, with TRBD1 as a possible D gene (6 bases). This CDR3 comprises 14 residues. CDR1 SGHRS and CDR2 YFSETQ come from the germline V gene. Between the trimmed V and J ends, which lost 3 bases and 7 bases, there was a span of 16 bases. The CDR3 nucleotides are TGCGCCAGCAGCTGGGGACGGGGGCAGGGTGGCTACACCTTC. Its translation: CASSWGRGQGGYTF.

The chain combines TRBV6-5 with TRBJ2-5; D remains ambiguous. Trimming took off 2 bases at V and 4 bases at J, with 8 bases between the two ends. Per germline, CDR1 MNHEY and CDR2 SVGAGI. This CDR3 comprises 13 residues. CDR3 bases: TGTGCCAGCAGTTACGGGGTCCCAGAGACCCAGTACTTC. It yields the protein CASSYGVPETQYF.

This chain links TRBV6-5 with TRBJ2-2, with D maybe TRBD2 (6 bases). The CDR3 is 14 residues long. The germline CDR1 and CDR2 sequences are MNHEY and SVGAGI. Trimming shortened V by 8 bases and J by 4 bases, and 14 bases separated the two germline ends. The CDR3 sequence: CASGRRVTTGELFF. CDR3 DNA: TGTGCCAGCGGGAGGAGGGTGACCACCGGGGAGCTGTTTTTT.

The V call is TRBV28, the J call TRBJ1-3; D gene uncertain. CDR1 and CDR2 from the germline V gene are MDHEN and SYDVKM. The CDR3 loop spans 14 amino acids. The ends were cut back, 0 bases at V and 2 bases at J, with 5 bases in the middle. The CDR3 DNA reads TGTGCCAGCAGTTTATGGGGTGCTGGAAACACCATATATTTT. Its translation: CASSLWGAGNTIYF.

The CDR3 region is CASSQDGIGLSLHF. The CDR3 DNA is TGCGCCAGCAGCCAAGATGGTATTGGTCTCTCCCTCCACTTT. V is TRBV4-1 and J is TRBJ1-6; D remains ambiguous. Between the trimmed V and J ends, which lost 0 bases and 14 bases, there was a span of 14 bases. Germline V gene lookup returns CDR1 MGHRA and CDR2 YSYEKL. CDR3 length equals 14 residues.

This clone was found a few times. The chain employs TRBV7-3 and TRBJ1-1; perhaps TRBD1 as D (5 bases). CDR1 is SGHTA, CDR2 FQGTGA, per germline. Between the trimmed V and J ends, which lost 8 bases and 4 bases, there was a span of 14 bases. There are 13 residues in the CDR3. This CDR3 is CASGPGQGTEAFF. The DNA for the CDR3 is TGTGCCAGCGGGCCGGGGCAGGGCACTGAAGCTTTCTTT. Together with reference TRBV7-3 and TRBJ1-1, the CDR3 gives the full variable domain: GAGVSQTPSNKVTEKGKYVELRCDPISGHTALYWYRQSLGQGPEFLIYFQGTGAADDSGLPNDRFFAVRPEGSVSTLKIQRTERGDSAVYLCASGPGQGTEAFFGQGTRLTVV.

The CDR3 coding sequence is TGTGCCATCAGTGCTTATCAGGAGAACACTGAAGCTTTCTTT. Protein: CAISAYQENTEAFF. This chain uses TRBV10-3 with TRBJ1-1; D uncertain. Trimming took 4 bases from V and 1 from J, leaving 10 bases between them. The germline gives CDR1 ENHRY, CDR2 SYGVKD. The CDR3 loop spans 14 amino acids.

This clone showed up just once. This CDR3 reads CAWSARTFLNYGYTF. For the CDR3, the DNA is TGTGCCTGGAGTGCCCGGACCTTCCTAAACTATGGCTACACCTTC. The rearrangement links TRBV30 to TRBJ1-2; no clear D gene. This CDR3 contains 15 residues. The V gene lost 1 base and the J gene lost 2 bases, with 14 bases spanning the gap. Germline assignment: CDR1 GTSNPN and CDR2 SVGIG (reference sequence).

The gene calls are TRBV27 and TRBJ2-2, with no clear D. The CDR3 is made up of 13 amino acids. Trimming shortened V by 2 bases and J by 4 bases, and 5 bases separated the two germline ends. Germline V gives CDR1 MNHEY, CDR2 SMNVEV (reference sequence). CDR3 protein: CASSLRVTGELFF. DNA for the CDR3: TGTGCCAGCAGTTTACGAGTCACCGGGGAGCTGTTTTTT.

V is TRBV28 and J is TRBJ1-5; 7 bases match TRBD1. The V and J ends lost 5 bases and 6 bases, in that order; junction bases with no gene match: 7. This CDR3 region has 14 residues. Germline V lookup: CDR1 MDHEN, CDR2 SYDVKM. CDR3 residues: CASSPGGGFQPQHF. CDR3 nucleotide sequence: TGTGCCAGCAGTCCAGGGGGGGGTTTTCAGCCCCAGCATTTT.

The chain couples TRBV5-1 to TRBJ2-2; D is unresolved. The CDR3 is 14 amino acids. Trimming cost V 4 bases and J 1 base, with 8 bases left between them. Per germline, CDR1 SGHRS and CDR2 YFSETQ. The CDR3 loop reads CASSNGLNTGELFF. CDR3 sequence (DNA): TGCGCCAGCAGCAACGGTTTGAACACCGGGGAGCTGTTTTTT. Combining the CDR3 with reference TRBV5-1 and TRBJ2-2 gives the whole variable domain KAGVTQTPRYLIKTRGQQVTLSCSPISGHRSVSWYQQTPGQGLQFLFEYFSETQRNKGNFPGRFSGRQFSNSRSEMNVSTLELGDSALYLCASSNGLNTGELFFGEGSRLTVL.

The chain uses TRBV29-1 and TRBJ1-3; D is undetermined. This CDR3 is 17 amino acids long. The germline V gene encodes CDR1 SQVTM and CDR2 ANQGSEA. V lost 6 bases and J 0 bases, leaving 21 bases between the germline ends. CDR3 sequence reads: CSVPPPDIKISGNTIYF. For the CDR3, the DNA is TGCAGCGTACCACCGCCAGATATCAAGATCTCTGGAAACACCATATATTTT.

This clone was detected many times. The gene calls are TRBV11-2 and TRBJ2-3; D may be TRBD1 or TRBD2 (5 bases each). The V end lost 2 bases, the J end lost 1 base, and 7 bases lay between the germline ends. The CDR3 has 14 amino acids. CDR1 is SGHAT and CDR2 is FQNNGV in the germline V gene. The CDR3 loop reads CASSLRDGTDTQYF. The CDR3 DNA reads as TGTGCCAGCAGCTTAAGGGACGGCACAGATACGCAGTATTTT.